The 14 T cell receptor beta chains below all came from one sample that was sequenced in a study of T cell responses to AZD1222 COVID-19 vaccine. Libraries were prepared by immunoSEQ multiplex PCR; TCRdb keeps only in-frame clonotypes and omits some of them. The sample records approximately 43,000 clones, more than 70% being singletons. The source was peripheral blood, collected 28 days after the second AZD1222 dose. All receptors derive from an adult who received the AZD1222 COVID-19 vaccine.

V is TRBV6-5 and J is TRBJ1-6, with TRBD1 matching 7 bases. The CDR3 loop spans 15 amino acids. The trim removed 4 bases at V and 6 bases at J, leaving 6 bases unmatched. The V gene's germline CDR1 is MNHEY and CDR2 SVGAGI. The CDR3 nucleotides are TGTGCCAGCAGTTTTACAGGGGTCGGTAATTCACCCCTCCACTTT. Encoded protein: CASSFTGVGNSPLHF.

The chain carries TRBV4-1 and TRBJ2-7; the D gene is possibly TRBD2 (6 bases). Per the germline V gene, CDR1 is MGHRA and CDR2 is YSYEKL. The CDR3 is 15 residues long. The ends were cut back, 0 bases at V and 4 bases at J, with 13 bases in the middle. The CDR3 DNA follows: TGCGCCAGCAGCCAAGATGGGATACGGGGGTACGAGCAGTACTTC. It translates to CASSQDGIRGYEQYF.

The V call is TRBV6-5, the J call TRBJ1-1, with TRBD1 identical over 7 bases. Trimming removed 6 bases from V and 1 base from J; junction bases left unmatched: 8. This CDR3 is built from 15 residues. In germline, CDR1 is MNHEY, CDR2 SVGAGI. The CDR3 bases are TGTGCCAGCAGGGGGATACAGGGGAGGAACACTGAAGCTTTCTTT. It encodes CASRGIQGRNTEAFF.

The chain recombines TRBV5-8 with TRBJ1-2, with unresolved D. The V gene lost 4 bases and the J gene lost 8 bases, with 12 bases spanning the gap. This CDR3 has 12 amino acids. The germline gives CDR1 SGHTS, CDR2 YDEGEE. CDR3 coding DNA: TGTGCCAGCAGCGTCTCTCGAGGGGGCTACACCTTC. Translated, it gives CASSVSRGGYTF.

V gene TRBV7-6 combines with J gene TRBJ1-6; TRBD1 is a possible D gene (5 bases). Germline V gives CDR1 SGHVS, CDR2 FNYEAQ. The CDR3 extends over 17 amino acids. Trimming shortened V by 0 bases and J by 8 bases, and 17 bases separated the two germline ends. The CDR3 is CASSLAGRSSLDSPLHF. The CDR3 DNA sequence: TGTGCCAGCAGCTTAGCGGGACGCTCGTCTCTCGATTCACCCCTCCACTTT.

J is TRBJ1-2 and V is TRBV12-3 or TRBV12-4; D ambiguous. Trimming shortened V by 3 bases and J by 4 bases, and 6 bases separated the two germline ends. The CDR3 has 12 residues. CDR3 nucleotides: TGTGCCAGCAGTTTTAGCAGCTATGGCTACACCTTC. This gives the protein CASSFSSYGYTF.

The rearrangement links TRBV3-1 (or the pseudogene TRBV3-2) to TRBJ1-3; D remains ambiguous. Germline CDR1 is LGHDT and CDR2 is YNNKEL (reference sequence). The CDR3 sequence is 15 residues long. Trimming shortened V by 0 bases and J by 4 bases, and 10 bases separated the two germline ends. This CDR3 is CASSQDSGTGNTIYF. CDR3 nucleotide sequence: TGTGCCAGCAGCCAAGATTCCGGTACCGGAAACACCATATATTTT.

The chain joins TRBV6-1 to TRBJ2-7; D perhaps matches TRBD2 (7 bases). The CDR3 is 15 residues long. Germline V gene sequence: CDR1 MNHNS, CDR2 SASEGT. The V end was cut by 3 bases, the J end by 2 bases, with 14 bases between. The CDR3 here is CASSDGGAGTYEQYF. The CDR3 DNA is TGTGCCAGCAGTGATGGGGGGGCAGGAACCTACGAGCAGTACTTC.

The sample holds one count of this clone. The chain uses TRBV19 and TRBJ2-1, with D possibly being TRBD2 (5 bases). V gave up 5 bases and J gave up 0 bases, with 11 bases separating them. Germline values: CDR1 LNHDA, CDR2 SQIVND (reference sequence). The CDR3 totals 15 residues. The CDR3 DNA follows: TGTGCCAGTAGTGAGGGTATAAACTCCTACAATGAGCAGTTCTTC. Translation gives CASSEGINSYNEQFF.

The J gene is TRBJ2-2, the V gene TRBV6-5; no clear D gene. The V and J ends lost 3 bases and 3 bases respectively, with 8 bases between them. The CDR3 loop spans 14 amino acids. Germline V gene sequence: CDR1 MNHEY, CDR2 SVGAGI. CDR3 in DNA: TGTGCCAGCAGTTATCGACGGGACACCGGGGAGCTGTTTTTT. Its protein is CASSYRRDTGELFF.

V and J are TRBV6-5 and TRBJ1-5, with D perhaps TRBD1 (6 bases). CDR1 and CDR2 (germline): MNHEY, SVGAGI. CDR3 length: 15 amino acids. V gave up 6 bases and J gave up 3 bases, with 15 bases separating them. The CDR3 nucleotides are TGTGCCAGCAGCTGGCCGTGGGGGGCCAATCAGCCCCAGCATTTT. It codes for CASSWPWGANQPQHF.

The gene calls are TRBV3-1 (or the pseudogene TRBV3-2) and TRBJ1-1, with 8 bases lining up with TRBD1. The CDR3 covers 16 residues. V gave up 5 bases and J gave up 4 bases; unmatched junction bases: 12. Germline CDR1 and CDR2: LGHDT and YNNKEL (reference sequence). The CDR3 DNA reads TGTGCCAGCAGCGTACTTACAGGGGGAGGGAGCACTGAAGCTTTCTTT. This gives the protein CASSVLTGGGSTEAFF.

This clone is categorized as medium-sized. The rearrangement joins TRBV12-5 to TRBJ2-2, with D unresolved. V dropped 3 bases and J dropped 0 bases, with 5 bases sitting between them. Germline V gene data show CDR1 as LGHNT and CDR2 as FRNRAP. The CDR3 runs to 14 residues. CDR3 amino acids: CASGFSPNTGELFF. Written as DNA, the CDR3 is TGTGCTAGTGGTTTCTCCCCGAACACCGGGGAGCTGTTTTTT. Combining the CDR3 with reference TRBV12-5 and TRBJ2-2 gives the whole variable domain DARVTQTPRHKVTEMGQEVTMRCQPILGHNTVFWYRQTMMQGLELLAYFRNRAPLDDSGMPKDRFSAEMPDATLATLKIQPSEPRDSAVYFCASGFSPNTGELFFGEGSRLTVL.

The sample holds one count of this clone. This chain links TRBV27 with TRBJ1-2, with 7 nucleotides matching TRBD1. The CDR3 consists of 18 residues. CDR1 is MNHEY and CDR2 is SMNVEV in the germline V gene (reference sequence). The J segment lost 6 bases and the V segment lost 3 bases, leaving 19 bases of the junction unmatched. The DNA for the CDR3 is TGTGCCAGCAGTTTGCAGGGCCAGGGGGGGCGACTGTCCCATGGCTACACCTTC. It codes for CASSLQGQGGRLSHGYTF.